One T cell receptor (beta chain) is described in this entry. The table came from immunoSEQ multiplex PCR; TCRdb's copy has only in-frame clones and leaves some out. Of 240,000 or so clones detected, more than 75% appear once; the ten largest clones hold about 3%. The data were obtained in a study of blood T cell repertoires in COVID-19. At the level of the study: T cells, B-cell-depleted T cells, or PBMCs supplied cDNA or gDNA.

This CDR3 has 16 residues. CDR1 SGHRS and CDR2 YFSETQ come from the germline V gene. V lost 7 bases, J lost 5 bases, and 12 bases stayed unmatched. Sequencing input: peripheral blood. The V and J genes are TRBV5-1 and TRBJ2-5; TRBD1 matches at 12 bases. This receptor was taken from a woman aged 30 to 39 who had recovered from COVID-19. The CDR3 coding sequence is TGCGCCAGCCGCCCGCCGGGACAGGGGGCGAGGGAGACCCAGTACTTC. Encoded protein: CASRPPGQGARETQYF.